Listed below are T cell receptor beta chains from one sample, sequenced in a study of response to subunit inactivated influenza vaccine. TCRdb itself ran the RT-PCR reads through MiXCR, one entry per CDR3 protein. The sample shows hundreds of thousands of distinct CDR3 sequences, about 11% of them seen only once. The same data also went into a second study, on T cells expressing NK-cell markers.

This material consisted of PBMCs from blood, taken on the day of vaccination. The receptors were sampled from a man between 45 and 60 years old who received an inactivated influenza vaccine. CDR3s include the opening cysteine and the closing phenylalanine or tryptophan. A D gene is named only where the DNA matches it firmly. Size is stated for part of the rows, as once, few or many counts, or as a class when the clone is expanded.

>TRBJ2-5|TRBV5-1|TRBD1|.
TGCGCCAGCAGCTTGTGGGACAGGGACCAAGAGACCCAGTACTTC
CASSLWDRDQETQYF
>TRBJ2-2|TRBV25-1|.|few
TGTGCCAGCAGTGATATTGGAGGCCCTGTTCCCGGGGAGCTGTTTTTT
CASSDIGGPVPGELFF
>TRBJ2-5|TRBV28|.|.
TGTGCCAGCAGTACTTGGGGGCTAGAGACCCAGTACTTC
CASSTWGLETQYF
>TRBJ2-1|TRBV20-1|TRBD2|few
TGCAGTGCTAGGGCCCCACCTACTAGCGGGAGTAGGGGGAATGAGCAGTTCTTC
CSARAPPTSGSRGNEQFF
>TRBJ2-1|TRBV5-1|TRBD2|many
TGCGCCAGCAGCTTGACTAGCGGAGACTCCAATGAGCAGTTCTTC
CASSLTSGDSNEQFF
>TRBJ2-6|TRBV28|.|few
TGTGCCAGCAGCCGATACTTGTATGGAGGGCCTGGGGCCAACGTCCTGACTTTC
CASSRYLYGGPGANVLTF
>TRBJ1-4|TRBV20-1|.|few
TGCAGTGCTAGAGATAGTTTGGGTGAAAAACTGTTTTTT
CSARDSLGEKLFF
>TRBJ2-4|TRBV7-2|.|.
TGTGCCAGCAGCTTAACTTTCAGTTCAGGCATTCAGTACTTC
CASSLTFSSGIQYF
>TRBJ2-7|TRBV28|.|many
TGTGCCAGCAGTTTATTGGTAGGGAAGTCCTACGAGCAGTACTTC
CASSLLVGKSYEQYF
>TRBJ1-5|TRBV6-2/TRBV6-3|.|few
TGTGCCAGCACCCCCCGGCGTAGATATAGCAATCAGCCCCAGCATTTT
CASTPRRRYSNQPQHF
>TRBJ1-1|TRBV4-2|.|.
TGTGCCAGCAGCCAAGAGACCGGGCGAGTCACTGAAGCTTTCTTT
CASSQETGRVTEAFF
>TRBJ2-1|TRBV28|.|many
TGTGCCAGCAGTTTTCTTGCGACCAGCTCCTACAATGAGCAGTTCTTC
CASSFLATSSYNEQFF
>TRBJ2-1|TRBV7-9|.|few
TGTGCCAGCAGCGCCACCTGGGGGAGCTCCTACAATGAGCAGTTCTTC
CASSATWGSSYNEQFF
>TRBJ2-7|TRBV7-8|.|.
TGTGCCAGCAGCTTAAGGACCTCCTACGAGCAGTACTTC
CASSLRTSYEQYF
>TRBJ2-1|TRBV27|TRBD1|.
TGTGCCAGCAGTTTATCCGGGACAGTGCCTAACAATGAGCAGTTCTTC
CASSLSGTVPNNEQFF
>TRBJ2-5|TRBV4-2|.|many
TGTGCCAGCAGCCAATTACGGGACAACCAAGAGACCCAGTACTTC
CASSQLRDNQETQYF
>TRBJ1-1|TRBV20-1|.|few
TGCAGTGCTAGAGGTTCAGGCAGGGGAAACACTGAAGCTTTCTTT
CSARGSGRGNTEAFF
>TRBJ2-1|TRBV12-3/TRBV12-4|TRBD2|.
TGTGCCAGCAGTTTAGGTTTCGGCGGGGGGGCCAGGAATGAGCAGTTCTTC
CASSLGFGGGARNEQFF
>TRBJ2-1|TRBV7-2|.|few
TGTGCCAGCAGCTCGGGACTCAAATCCTACAATGAGCAGTTCTTC
CASSSGLKSYNEQFF
>TRBJ2-3|TRBV27|TRBD2|few
TGTGCCAGCAGTTCGGGACTAGCGGGACCCACAGATACGCAGTATTTT
CASSSGLAGPTDTQYF
>TRBJ2-2|TRBV12-3/TRBV12-4|.|few
TGTGCCAGCAGTTTCAGCGAGAGGGGGGAGCTGTTTTTT
CASSFSERGELFF
>TRBJ1-5|TRBV10-3|TRBD1|.
TGTGCCATCAGTGCTTCGTCAGGGGGAAACAATCAGCCCCAGCATTTT
CAISASSGGNNQPQHF
>TRBJ2-7|TRBV2|TRBD1|few
TGTGCCAGCAGGGACCCGGGACAGGGATTCGAGCAGTACTTC
CASRDPGQGFEQYF
>TRBJ1-3|TRBV10-3|.|few
TGTGCCACCAGGGATAGCTCTGGAAACACCATATATTTT
CATRDSSGNTIYF
>TRBJ2-7|TRBV6-1|.|.
TGTGCCAGCAGGGGGGTGGTTGGCAGGGCCCACGAGCAGTACTTC
CASRGVVGRAHEQYF
>TRBJ1-2|TRBV12-3/TRBV12-4|.|few
TGTGCCAGCAGTTTTTTGGCATCGGGGGCCGAAGGTGGCTACACCTTC
CASSFLASGAEGGYTF
>TRBJ1-1|TRBV10-3|TRBD1|many
TGTGCCATCAGTAGACAGGGGGCAGTGACTGAAGCTTTCTTT
CAISRQGAVTEAFF
>TRBJ2-7|TRBV20-1|.|.
TGCAGTGCTAGAGTCTTGCTTGAGCAGTACTTC
CSARVLLEQYF
>TRBJ1-1|TRBV29-1|.|many
TGCAGCGTTGCCCGGGAAGGGGGGAACACTGAAGCTTTCTTT
CSVAREGGNTEAFF
>TRBJ2-3|TRBV9|.|many
TGTGCCAGCAGCGTAGTTTGGGGAAGCGCAGATACGCAGTATTTT
CASSVVWGSADTQYF
>TRBJ2-1|TRBV5-1|.|many
TGCGCCAGCAGCGCCACTAGCAAAGATGAGCAGTTCTTC
CASSATSKDEQFF
>TRBJ2-2|TRBV7-2|.|few
TGTGCCAGCAGCTTGGGGTTCGGGGAGCTGTTTTTT
CASSLGFGELFF
>TRBJ2-5|TRBV6-2/TRBV6-3|TRBD1|.
TGTGCCAGCAGCGGACAGGCCGCTCGGGAGACCCAGTACTTC
CASSGQAARETQYF
>TRBJ2-7|TRBV5-1|TRBD2|.
TGCGCCAGCACCTTCCCCGGGAGGCCCTACGAGCAGTACTTC
CASTFPGRPYEQYF
>TRBJ2-3|TRBV29-1|TRBD2|many
TGCAGCGTTGAGAAACTAGCGGGAGGGATAACAGATACGCAGTATTTT
CSVEKLAGGITDTQYF
>TRBJ2-7|TRBV7-2|.|.
TGTGCCAGCAGCCCCCGCGGAGGCAGATTTTACGAGCAGTACTTC
CASSPRGGRFYEQYF
>TRBJ1-4|TRBV5-1|.|.
TGCGCCAGCAGCTTGGCCTTTGTAGAAAATAATGAAAAACTGTTTTTT
CASSLAFVENNEKLFF
>TRBJ2-3|TRBV28|TRBD2|.
TGTGCCAGCAGTTCGAGACTAGCGGGCCCAGATACGCAGTATTTT
CASSSRLAGPDTQYF
>TRBJ2-1|TRBV7-8|TRBD2|few
TGTGCCAGCAGCTTAGGACGCGGGAGCTCCTACAATGAGCAGTTCTTC
CASSLGRGSSYNEQFF
>TRBJ2-3|TRBV9|.|.
TGTGCCAGCAGCGTGGACCCGTCGGATACGCAGTATTTT
CASSVDPSDTQYF
>TRBJ1-1|TRBV20-1|.|few
TGCAGTGCTAGAGTCGGGGTGATGAACACTGAAGCTTTCTTT
CSARVGVMNTEAFF
>TRBJ2-7|TRBV25-1|TRBD2|.
TGTGCCAGCAGCCCAGGTTCGGGGAAAACACTAGCGAGAGACCCTCATGAGCAGTACTTC
CASSPGSGKTLARDPHEQYF
>TRBJ2-3|TRBV14|TRBD2|.
TGTGCCAGCAGCCATCCGACTAGCGGGGGTCCCAGCACAGATACGCAGTATTTT
CASSHPTSGGPSTDTQYF
>TRBJ1-6|TRBV10-3|.|.
TGTGCCATCAGTGAGGGGGGCAGGCTAAATTCACCCCTCCACTTT
CAISEGGRLNSPLHF
>TRBJ2-2|TRBV20-1|.|.
TGCAGTGCTAGACGCGAACTAGCCACCGGGGAGCTGTTTTTT
CSARRELATGELFF
>TRBJ2-7|TRBV6-6|.|many
TGTGCCAGCAGTTTTACAGGGCACGAGCAGTACTTC
CASSFTGHEQYF
>TRBJ2-3|TRBV9|.|few
TGTGCCAGCAGCCGCTGGGGCGGAGCTAGCACAGATACGCAGTATTTT
CASSRWGGASTDTQYF
>TRBJ2-3|TRBV10-3|.|.
TGTGCCATCAGTGGGGACCCCACGGCAGGGTGGCTGAGCACAGATACGCAGTATTTT
CAISGDPTAGWLSTDTQYF
>TRBJ2-5|TRBV20-1|.|.
TGCAGTGCTATTGAGAGTTACCAGGAGACCCAGTACTTC
CSAIESYQETQYF
>TRBJ2-5|TRBV3-1|.|.
TGTGCCAGCACGGGGACAGCGGGGAGCCAAGAGACCCAGTACTTC
CASTGTAGSQETQYF
>TRBJ1-6|TRBV15|.|few
TGTGCCACCAGCACCCAGGGTTTGGGAAATTCACCCCTCCACTTT
CATSTQGLGNSPLHF